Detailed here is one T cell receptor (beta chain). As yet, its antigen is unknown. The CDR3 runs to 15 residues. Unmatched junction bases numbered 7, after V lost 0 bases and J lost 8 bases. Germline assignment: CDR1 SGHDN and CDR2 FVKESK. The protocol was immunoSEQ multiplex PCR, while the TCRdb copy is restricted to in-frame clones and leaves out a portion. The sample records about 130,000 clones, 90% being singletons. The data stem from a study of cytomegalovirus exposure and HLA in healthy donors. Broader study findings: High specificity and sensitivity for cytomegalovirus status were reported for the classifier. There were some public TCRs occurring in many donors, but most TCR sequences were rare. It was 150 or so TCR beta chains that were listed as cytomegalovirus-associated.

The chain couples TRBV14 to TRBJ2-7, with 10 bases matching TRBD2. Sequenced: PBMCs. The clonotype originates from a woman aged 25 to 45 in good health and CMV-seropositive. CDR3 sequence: CASSQDRLAGGQQYF. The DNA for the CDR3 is TGTGCCAGCAGCCAAGATCGCTTAGCGGGGGGCCAGCAGTACTTC.